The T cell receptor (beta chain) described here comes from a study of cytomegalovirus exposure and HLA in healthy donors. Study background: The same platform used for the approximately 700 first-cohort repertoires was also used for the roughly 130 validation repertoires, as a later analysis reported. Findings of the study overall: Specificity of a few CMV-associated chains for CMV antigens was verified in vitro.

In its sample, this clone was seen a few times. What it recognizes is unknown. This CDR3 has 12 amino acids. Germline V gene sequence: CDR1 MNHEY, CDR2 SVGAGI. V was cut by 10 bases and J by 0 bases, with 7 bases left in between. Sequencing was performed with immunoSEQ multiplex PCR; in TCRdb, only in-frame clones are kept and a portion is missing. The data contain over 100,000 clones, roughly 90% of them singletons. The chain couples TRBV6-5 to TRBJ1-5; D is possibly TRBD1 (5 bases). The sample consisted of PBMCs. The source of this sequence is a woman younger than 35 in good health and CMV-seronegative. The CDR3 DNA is TGTGCCACGGGGGATAGCAATCAGCCCCAGCATTTT. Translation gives CATGDSNQPQHF.